Presented here are 4 T cell receptor beta chains from one specimen sequenced in a study of T cells in localized non-small cell lung cancer. Sequencing was performed with immunoSEQ multiplex PCR; in TCRdb, only in-frame clones are kept and a portion is missing. This table has approximately 28,000 clones, 85% to 95% appearing once. Sequenced here: peripheral blood, sampled before any cancer treatment. These receptors were taken from a female donor older than 55 with stage I lung adenocarcinoma.

The chain couples TRBV4-1 to TRBJ2-1, with 11 bases lining up with TRBD2. The CDR3 length is 16 residues. Germline CDR1 and CDR2: MGHRA and YSYEKL. V lost 3 bases and J lost 0; bases outside the gene matches: 1. CDR3 protein: CASSHLAGGSYNEQFF. The CDR3 coding sequence is TGCGCCAGCAGCCATCTAGCGGGAGGCTCCTACAATGAGCAGTTCTTC.

The rearrangement joins TRBV11-2 to TRBJ1-2; perhaps TRBD1 as D (5 bases). The V end was cut by 7 bases, the J end by 0 bases, with 12 bases between. This CDR3 comprises 14 residues. CDR1 SGHAT and CDR2 FQNNGV come from the germline V gene. DNA for the CDR3: TGTGCCAGCAAACTTACACAGGCTAACTATGGCTACACCTTC. The encoded protein is CASKLTQANYGYTF.

This chain links TRBV28 with TRBJ1-3; D is uncertain. The CDR3 consists of 15 residues. Trimming removed 7 bases from V and 0 bases from J, with 13 bases in between. In germline, CDR1 is MDHEN, CDR2 SYDVKM. CDR3 DNA sequence: TGTGCCAGCACCGCAAACATACTCTCTGGAAACACCATATATTTT. Encoded protein: CASTANILSGNTIYF.

The rearrangement joins TRBV2 to TRBJ2-1, with 7 positions matching TRBD1. This CDR3 region has 15 residues. Germline-derived CDR1 and CDR2 are SNHLY and FYNNEI. V gave up 6 bases and J gave up 6 bases; unmatched junction bases: 11. The CDR3 protein is CASRVTGTVPNEQFF. The CDR3, as DNA: TGTGCCAGCAGAGTTACCGGGACAGTTCCCAATGAGCAGTTCTTC.